This record looks at one TCR beta chain sequence and its context. Its antigen is unidentified. The assay was immunoSEQ multiplex PCR, and TCRdb's table has in-frame clones only and misses some. Among 90,000 to 130,000 clones listed, over 85% were seen once. V lost 5 bases and J lost 6, with 11 bases in between. The CDR3 spans 13 residues. Germline V gene data show CDR1 as ENHRY and CDR2 as SYGVKD. This record belongs to a study of T cell responses to AZD1222 COVID-19 vaccine. The study, taken as a whole, reports: Donors, mostly white British, included more females; clonal diversity was possibly underestimated. Sampling that yielded the repertoires occurred only after the peak T cell response. Baseline seropositivity occurred in only 5 to 7 AZD1222 recipients.

Second doses were pooled across both intervals (about 4 or about 12 weeks). This receptor was identified in an adult who received the AZD1222 COVID-19 vaccine. The V call is TRBV10-3, the J call TRBJ2-1; D not resolved. Sequencing was performed on peripheral blood, taken 28 days after the second AZD1222 dose. CDR3 sequence: CAISPDGSNEQFF. The DNA for the CDR3 is TGTGCCATCAGTCCGGACGGGTCCAATGAGCAGTTCTTC.